A selection of T cell receptor beta chains follows, all from one sample in a study of regulatory T cells in long-lasting Graves disease. TCRdb re-analysed the multiplex PCR reads in MiXCR, keeping a single row per CDR3 protein. The sample has about 360,000 distinct CDR3 sequences, 15% to 20% seen once. This sample was also put to use in a study of T cells in Graves' hyperthyroidism and ophthalmopathy.

The sequencing used peripheral blood mononuclear cells (PBMCs), collected at new diagnosis, from a patient treated with antithyroid drugs. The receptors derive from a woman younger than 30 with Graves disease. Each CDR3 is given without its conserved first and last residue. Each record gives: CDR3 length, clone size, J gene, V gene, CDR3 protein. Clone size is given for some rows only: seen once, a few or many times, or a class if the clone is expanded.

CDR3 length: 15; clone size: NA; J gene: TRBJ2-1; V gene: TRBV5-1; CDR3 protein: ASSRSLGTSGYNEQF
CDR3 length: 12; clone size: few; J gene: TRBJ2-7; V gene: TRBV14; CDR3 protein: ASSQETESYEQY
CDR3 length: 17; clone size: few; J gene: TRBJ2-1; V gene: TRBV7-3; CDR3 protein: ASSFPGLAGFSSYNEQF
CDR3 length: 13; clone size: NA; J gene: TRBJ2-1; V gene: TRBV19; CDR3 protein: ASSKGQVNYNEQF
CDR3 length: 17; clone size: many; J gene: TRBJ2-7; V gene: TRBV7-2; CDR3 protein: ASSLQPGLAGVSPYEQY
CDR3 length: 14; clone size: many; J gene: TRBJ2-5; V gene: TRBV4-1; CDR3 protein: ASSPLGGGLQETQY
CDR3 length: 14; clone size: many; J gene: TRBJ1-1; V gene: TRBV12-3/TRBV12-4; CDR3 protein: ASSLFEGRVNTEAF
CDR3 length: 13; clone size: many; J gene: TRBJ2-5; V gene: TRBV7-3; CDR3 protein: ASSLAGGPFETQY
CDR3 length: 12; clone size: many; J gene: TRBJ1-1; V gene: TRBV6-5; CDR3 protein: ASSYAGRGTEAF
CDR3 length: 14; clone size: NA; J gene: TRBJ2-1; V gene: TRBV3-1; CDR3 protein: ASSQGGGRTYNEQF
CDR3 length: 13; clone size: many; J gene: TRBJ2-1; V gene: TRBV3-1; CDR3 protein: ASSQASGGFSEQF
CDR3 length: 11; clone size: NA; J gene: TRBJ2-1; V gene: TRBV20-1; CDR3 protein: SALKEPGSEQF
CDR3 length: 12; clone size: many; J gene: TRBJ2-1; V gene: TRBV6-2/TRBV6-3; CDR3 protein: AASDRVTGNEQF
CDR3 length: 13; clone size: many; J gene: TRBJ2-1; V gene: TRBV7-2; CDR3 protein: ASSLGPGTYNEQF
CDR3 length: 11; clone size: NA; J gene: TRBJ2-7; V gene: TRBV6-2/TRBV6-3; CDR3 protein: ASQRDRGYERY
CDR3 length: 14; clone size: many; J gene: TRBJ1-4; V gene: TRBV7-9; CDR3 protein: ASSSWGQGADEKLF
CDR3 length: 11; clone size: many; J gene: TRBJ2-4; V gene: TRBV18; CDR3 protein: ASSPSQSGTQY
CDR3 length: 14; clone size: many; J gene: TRBJ2-5; V gene: TRBV7-2; CDR3 protein: ASSLVTRGRGETQY
CDR3 length: 12; clone size: few; J gene: TRBJ1-4; V gene: TRBV2; CDR3 protein: ASSEGSHNEKLF
CDR3 length: 13; clone size: few; J gene: TRBJ2-3; V gene: TRBV7-9; CDR3 protein: ASSLGQPGTDTQY
CDR3 length: 13; clone size: many; J gene: TRBJ2-2; V gene: TRBV7-9; CDR3 protein: ASRAPGQNTGELF
CDR3 length: 14; clone size: many; J gene: TRBJ2-7; V gene: TRBV4-2; CDR3 protein: ASSHPPDRQSYEQY
CDR3 length: 10; clone size: many; J gene: TRBJ2-5; V gene: TRBV11-1; CDR3 protein: ASSKNRETQY
CDR3 length: 15; clone size: NA; J gene: TRBJ1-5; V gene: TRBV12-3/TRBV12-4; CDR3 protein: ATSGGVEDYSNQPQH
CDR3 length: 12; clone size: many; J gene: TRBJ2-7; V gene: TRBV6-5; CDR3 protein: ASSSGLTVYEQY
CDR3 length: 10; clone size: few; J gene: TRBJ1-2; V gene: TRBV6-1; CDR3 protein: ASRTRGQGYT
CDR3 length: 16; clone size: many; J gene: TRBJ1-1; V gene: TRBV5-1; CDR3 protein: ASSSGYGTGISNTEAF
CDR3 length: 12; clone size: many; J gene: TRBJ2-5; V gene: TRBV7-6; CDR3 protein: ASSLGPNQETQY
CDR3 length: 13; clone size: many; J gene: TRBJ2-7; V gene: TRBV11-3; CDR3 protein: ASSLGGDSIYEQY
CDR3 length: 13; clone size: many; J gene: TRBJ2-7; V gene: TRBV11-2; CDR3 protein: ASSFGTSGTEEQY
CDR3 length: 12; clone size: many; J gene: TRBJ2-3; V gene: TRBV30; CDR3 protein: AWRLAAFTDTQY
CDR3 length: 11; clone size: many; J gene: TRBJ2-3; V gene: TRBV7-9; CDR3 protein: ASSFYGLDTQY
CDR3 length: 14; clone size: NA; J gene: TRBJ2-5; V gene: TRBV15; CDR3 protein: ATSRVSGGRQETQC
CDR3 length: 13; clone size: many; J gene: TRBJ1-5; V gene: TRBV18; CDR3 protein: ASLKEQGAGQPQH
CDR3 length: 14; clone size: few; J gene: TRBJ2-3; V gene: TRBV5-1; CDR3 protein: ASSLAETSGTDTQY
CDR3 length: 12; clone size: NA; J gene: TRBJ2-7; V gene: TRBV9; CDR3 protein: ASSVEGLSHGQY
CDR3 length: 12; clone size: NA; J gene: TRBJ1-6; V gene: TRBV30; CDR3 protein: ALTSGPGNSPLH